This T cell receptor (beta chain) was recorded in a study of yellow fever vaccine responses in identical twins. TCRdb ran MiXCR on the RT-PCR reads and lists one entry per CDR3 protein. The sample has about 8,700 distinct CDR3 sequences, 80% to 85% seen once; the top ten hold around 1.9%. Whole-study findings and limits: Convergence reportedly seemed to mark part of the twins' vaccine T cell response, with personalization marking the rest.

There are 14 residues in the CDR3. V lost 3 bases and J 3 bases, leaving 9 bases between the germline ends. From germline, CDR1 is ENHRY and CDR2 SYGVKD. This clonotype was counted a single time. Its antigen remains unknown. This chain joins TRBV10-3 and TRBJ2-1; D is ambiguous. The receptor was derived from a woman younger than 30 who received the yellow fever vaccine. Sample: T cells from blood (PBMCs), unsorted or a sorted subset (not recorded which), taken before or after yellow fever vaccination (not recorded which). CDR3 in amino acids: CAISDGGFYNEQFF. The CDR3 bases are TGTGCCATCAGTGACGGCGGTTTCTACAATGAGCAGTTCTTC.